These T cell receptor beta chains were read from a single sample in a study of T cells in Graves' hyperthyroidism and ophthalmopathy. A single record per CDR3 protein comes from TCRdb applying MiXCR to the multiplex PCR reads. Here the sample spans some 620,000 distinct CDR3 sequences, roughly 16% being singletons. The sequencing input was blood. The receptors originated from a woman under 40 with Graves' hyperthyroidism. Both conserved end residues are part of each CDR3. The order of the fields is J gene, V gene, clone size, CDR3 protein. Not every row has a clone size; where given, it reads once, few, many or a size class.

j_gene: .
v_gene: TRBV7-2
abundance: few
CDR3aa: CASTYELGSYNEQYF

j_gene: TRBJ2-3
v_gene: TRBV30
abundance: many
CDR3aa: CAWRKAASTDTQYF

j_gene: TRBJ2-7
v_gene: TRBV20-1
abundance: many
CDR3aa: CSARDPLSPEVVEQYF

j_gene: TRBJ1-1
v_gene: TRBV6-1
abundance: many
CDR3aa: CASSYQGMGAEAFF

j_gene: TRBJ1-3
v_gene: TRBV5-8
abundance: .
CDR3aa: CASSLQRDSGNTIYF

j_gene: TRBJ1-1
v_gene: TRBV4-2
abundance: few
CDR3aa: CASSQEDGAVNTEAFF

j_gene: TRBJ2-1
v_gene: TRBV4-2
abundance: .
CDR3aa: CASSKTGTGAINEQFF

j_gene: TRBJ2-7
v_gene: TRBV2
abundance: .
CDR3aa: CASSPGTGLPYEQYF

j_gene: TRBJ1-1
v_gene: TRBV15
abundance: many
CDR3aa: CATSSSTGFVEAFF

j_gene: TRBJ2-7
v_gene: TRBV11-3
abundance: .
CDR3aa: CASRPSGIYEQYF

j_gene: TRBJ2-7
v_gene: TRBV28
abundance: many
CDR3aa: CASSLGHYEQYF

j_gene: TRBJ2-6
v_gene: TRBV2
abundance: many
CDR3aa: CASSGGSGANVLTF

j_gene: TRBJ2-7
v_gene: TRBV5-1
abundance: many
CDR3aa: CASSLRQSSGEQYF

j_gene: TRBJ2-1
v_gene: TRBV20-1
abundance: few
CDR3aa: CSAPEGLNEQFF

j_gene: TRBJ1-4
v_gene: TRBV2
abundance: .
CDR3aa: CASLFRGLGLEKLFF

j_gene: TRBJ2-3
v_gene: TRBV9
abundance: .
CDR3aa: CASSVGLLSLTDTQYF

j_gene: TRBJ1-1
v_gene: TRBV2
abundance: many
CDR3aa: CASRLMDPEAFF

j_gene: TRBJ1-2
v_gene: TRBV5-1
abundance: .
CDR3aa: CASSLSGTAANYGYTF

j_gene: TRBJ2-1
v_gene: TRBV19
abundance: few
CDR3aa: CASSIGSNNNEQFF

j_gene: TRBJ2-5
v_gene: TRBV28
abundance: .
CDR3aa: CASSEQGGGETQYF

j_gene: TRBJ1-2
v_gene: TRBV7-9
abundance: .
CDR3aa: CASSLGRSKGYTF

j_gene: TRBJ2-7
v_gene: TRBV10-3
abundance: .
CDR3aa: CAISEIGDRAYEQYF

j_gene: TRBJ2-1
v_gene: TRBV6-2/TRBV6-3
abundance: many
CDR3aa: CASSYRLADNEQFF

j_gene: TRBJ2-1
v_gene: TRBV9
abundance: .
CDR3aa: CASSVTSGLNEQFF

j_gene: TRBJ2-5
v_gene: TRBV28
abundance: many
CDR3aa: CASSFGQGEYF

j_gene: TRBJ1-2
v_gene: TRBV9
abundance: few
CDR3aa: CASSVATGSNYGYTF

j_gene: TRBJ2-3
v_gene: TRBV27
abundance: many
CDR3aa: CASKGGRPTDTQYF

j_gene: TRBJ1-4
v_gene: TRBV6-1
abundance: many
CDR3aa: CASSVSGTANEKLFF

j_gene: TRBJ2-7
v_gene: TRBV5-6
abundance: few
CDR3aa: CASSFPVGDPSYEQYF

j_gene: TRBJ1-5
v_gene: TRBV28
abundance: many
CDR3aa: CASSLSSRGPNQPQHF

j_gene: TRBJ2-2
v_gene: TRBV6-6
abundance: many
CDR3aa: CASSYSSAGGGNTGELFF

j_gene: TRBJ2-7
v_gene: TRBV4-1
abundance: few
CDR3aa: CASSLGLAGLEQYF

j_gene: TRBJ2-5
v_gene: TRBV5-1
abundance: few
CDR3aa: CASSRPATETQYF

j_gene: TRBJ2-5
v_gene: TRBV7-2
abundance: many
CDR3aa: CASSPRVAGGGETQYF

j_gene: TRBJ1-1
v_gene: TRBV28
abundance: many
CDR3aa: CASSWGRGAEAFF

j_gene: TRBJ2-2
v_gene: TRBV7-3
abundance: few
CDR3aa: CASRPSADTGELFF

j_gene: TRBJ2-1
v_gene: TRBV19
abundance: few
CDR3aa: CASSIVWGLYNEQFF